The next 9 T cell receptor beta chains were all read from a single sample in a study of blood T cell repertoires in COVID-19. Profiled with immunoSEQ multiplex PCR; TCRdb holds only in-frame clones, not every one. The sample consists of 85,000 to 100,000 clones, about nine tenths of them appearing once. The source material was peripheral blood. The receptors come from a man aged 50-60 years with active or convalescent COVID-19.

CDR3: CAIRDRSSYEQYF. The CDR3 bases are TGTGCCATCAGGGACAGGAGCTCCTACGAGCAGTACTTC. This chain links TRBV10-3 with TRBJ2-7, with 7 bases that match TRBD1. CDR1 and CDR2 (germline): ENHRY, SYGVKD. V lost 6 bases, J lost 0 bases, and 2 bases stayed unmatched. This CDR3 is built from 13 residues.

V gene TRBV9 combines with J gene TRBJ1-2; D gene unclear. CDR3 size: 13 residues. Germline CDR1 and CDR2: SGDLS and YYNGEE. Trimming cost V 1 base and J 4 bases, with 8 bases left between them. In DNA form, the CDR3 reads TGTGCCAGCAGCGTAAGTCGGGGCTATGGCTACACCTTC. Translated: CASSVSRGYGYTF.

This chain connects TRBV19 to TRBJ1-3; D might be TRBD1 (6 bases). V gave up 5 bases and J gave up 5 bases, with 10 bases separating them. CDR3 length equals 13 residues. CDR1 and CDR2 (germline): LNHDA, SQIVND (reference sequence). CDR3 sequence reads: CASSPGQRNTIYF. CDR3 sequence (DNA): TGTGCCAGTAGTCCCGGACAGCGAAACACCATATATTTT.

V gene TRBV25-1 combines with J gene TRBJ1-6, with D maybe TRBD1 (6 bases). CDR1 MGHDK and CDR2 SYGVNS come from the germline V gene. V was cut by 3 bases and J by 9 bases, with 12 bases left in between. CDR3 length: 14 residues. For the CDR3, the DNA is TGTGCCAGCAGTGATACAGGGCCTCGTTCACCCCTCCACTTT. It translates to CASSDTGPRSPLHF.

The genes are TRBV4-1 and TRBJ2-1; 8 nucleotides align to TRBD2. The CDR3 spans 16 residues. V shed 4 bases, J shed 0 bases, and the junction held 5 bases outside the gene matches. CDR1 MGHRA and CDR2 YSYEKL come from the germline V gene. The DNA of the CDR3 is TGCGCCAGCAGCCCGACTCTAGCGGGCTCCTACAATGAGCAGTTCTTC. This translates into CASSPTLAGSYNEQFF.

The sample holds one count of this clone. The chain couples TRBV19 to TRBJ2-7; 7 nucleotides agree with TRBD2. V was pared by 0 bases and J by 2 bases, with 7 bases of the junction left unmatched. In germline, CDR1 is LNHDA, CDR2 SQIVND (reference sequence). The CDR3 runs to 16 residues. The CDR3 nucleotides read TGTGCCAGTAGTATAGATCCTGGCCGGGGGGCCTACGAGCAGTACTTC. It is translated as CASSIDPGRGAYEQYF.

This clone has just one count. For the CDR3, the DNA is TGTGCCAGCAATTTCCTTGGCACGGGGGGGTCGGAAAAACTGTTTTTT. Translating gives CASNFLGTGGSEKLFF. The chain uses TRBV28 and TRBJ1-4, with D possibly being TRBD1 (5 bases). From germline, CDR1 is MDHEN and CDR2 SYDVKM. The CDR3 spans 16 residues. Trimming stripped 7 bases from V and 8 bases from J, with 23 bases between.

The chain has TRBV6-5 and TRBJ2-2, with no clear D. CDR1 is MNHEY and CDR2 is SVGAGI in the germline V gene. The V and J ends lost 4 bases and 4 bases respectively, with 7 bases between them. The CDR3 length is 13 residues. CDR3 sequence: CASSFDFTGELFF. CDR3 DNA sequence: TGTGCCAGCAGTTTTGACTTCACCGGGGAGCTGTTTTTT.

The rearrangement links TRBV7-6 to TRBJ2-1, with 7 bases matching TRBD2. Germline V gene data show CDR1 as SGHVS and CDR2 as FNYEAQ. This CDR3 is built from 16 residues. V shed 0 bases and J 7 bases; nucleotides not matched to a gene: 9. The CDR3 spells CASSLAGGLKRNEQFF. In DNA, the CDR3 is TGTGCCAGCAGCTTAGCGGGGGGACTAAAGAGGAATGAGCAGTTCTTC.